The rows below give T cell receptor beta chains drawn from one sample of a study of cytomegalovirus exposure and HLA in healthy donors. Clones were sequenced by immunoSEQ multiplex PCR, and TCRdb holds only the in-frame ones, with some missing. This table holds about 80,000 clones, around 60% found once. The sequencing input was PBMCs. All receptors come from a male donor in good health and CMV-seropositive. CDR3s include the opening cysteine and the closing phenylalanine or tryptophan. The D gene is left open where the match is weak. Clone size, where shown, is once, few, many, or a class for clones that have expanded.

v_call	j_call	d_call	clone_size	cdr3_aa	cdr3_nt
TRBV29-1	TRBJ2-2	.	.	CSALSGGVGTGELFF	TGCAGCGCTCTTTCCGGGGGTGTTGGCACCGGGGAGCTGTTTTTT
TRBV5-1	TRBJ2-1	.	few	CASSLGLRETSPYNEQFF	TGCGCCAGCAGCTTGGGTCTGAGGGAAACGTCCCCCTACAATGAGCAGTTCTTC
TRBV6-1	TRBJ1-2	.	.	CASSRETNYGYTF	TGTGCCAGCAGTAGGGAGACAAACTATGGCTACACCTTC
TRBV27	TRBJ2-7	TRBD1	few	CASSPGQGYEQYF	TGTGCCAGCAGTCCGGGACAGGGGTACGAGCAGTACTTC
TRBV2	TRBJ2-2	.	.	CASSGARTTGELFF	TGTGCCAGCAGTGGAGCTAGGACAACCGGGGAGCTGTTTTTT
TRBV5-1	TRBJ1-4	TRBD1	few	CASSSQGTVNEKLFF	TGCGCCAGCAGCTCACAGGGGACAGTTAATGAAAAACTGTTTTTT
TRBV9	TRBJ2-7	.	.	CASSVNQNYEQYF	TGTGCCAGCAGCGTTAACCAGAACTACGAGCAGTACTTC
TRBV7-2	TRBJ1-4	TRBD1	.	CASSSGPGTGGFEKLFF	TGTGCCAGCAGCTCGGGTCCCGGGACAGGGGGTTTCGAAAAACTGTTTTTT
TRBV5-4	TRBJ2-4	.	few	CASSHDGGAVAKNIQYF	TGTGCCAGCAGCCACGACGGGGGAGCCGTAGCCAAAAACATTCAGTACTTC
TRBV5-1	TRBJ2-5	.	few	CASSLGSWRSQETQYF	TGCGCCAGCAGCTTGGGTAGCTGGAGGTCACAAGAGACCCAGTACTTC
TRBV5-1	TRBJ2-3	TRBD2	.	CATGDSGSGTDTQYF	TGCGCCACCGGAGATAGCGGGAGCGGCACAGATACGCAGTATTTT
TRBV5-1	TRBJ2-3	TRBD1	few	CASSTEDRGLDTQYF	TGCGCCAGCAGCACAGAGGACAGGGGCCTAGATACGCAGTATTTT
TRBV7-9	TRBJ2-7	.	.	CASSLVASDFTYEQYF	TGTGCCAGCAGCTTAGTGGCTAGCGACTTCACCTACGAGCAGTACTTC
TRBV19	TRBJ1-1	.	.	CASSTHWGGNTEAFF	TGTGCCAGTAGTACCCATTGGGGGGGGAACACTGAAGCTTTCTTT
TRBV30	TRBJ1-3	.	.	CAWSVGIGGNTIYF	TGTGCCTGGAGTGTCGGTATTGGTGGAAACACCATATATTTT
TRBV5-3	TRBJ2-3	TRBD2	.	CARSFPGGARDTQYF	TGTGCCAGAAGCTTCCCCGGGGGGGCGAGAGATACGCAGTATTTT
TRBV18	TRBJ2-3	.	.	CASSLQGLSTDTQYF	TGTGCCAGCTCACTTCAGGGGTTGAGCACAGATACGCAGTATTTT
TRBV19	TRBJ2-3	TRBD2	.	CASKIGSGGAVDTQYF	TGTGCCAGTAAAATAGGTAGCGGGGGGGCCGTAGATACGCAGTATTTT
TRBV27	TRBJ2-7	.	.	CASSFSQGEVGYEQYF	TGTGCCAGCAGTTTTTCCCAGGGGGAGGTGGGCTACGAGCAGTACTTC
TRBV30	TRBJ2-7	.	few	CAWIGDSSYEQYF	TGTGCCTGGATCGGTGACTCTTCCTACGAGCAGTACTTC
TRBV29-1	TRBJ1-1	.	few	CSVGKGFMNTEAFF	TGCAGCGTCGGCAAGGGGTTCATGAACACTGAAGCTTTCTTT
TRBV6-5	TRBJ2-5	.	once	CASSITHQETQYF	TGTGCCAGCAGCATCACACACCAAGAGACCCAGTACTTC
TRBV5-1	TRBJ1-5	TRBD1	.	CASSDGTGNKPQHF	TGCGCCAGCAGCGACGGGACAGGGAACAAGCCCCAGCATTTT
TRBV10-3	TRBJ1-1	.	.	CAISGVGNTEAFF	TGTGCCATCAGTGGAGTCGGGAACACTGAAGCTTTCTTT
TRBV6-4	TRBJ2-6	TRBD1	.	CASSDWGTGKTGANVLTF	TGTGCCAGCAGTGACTGGGGGACAGGGAAAACTGGGGCCAACGTCCTGACTTTC
TRBV15	TRBJ2-2	TRBD1	.	CATSPSGTGITGELFF	TGTGCCACCAGCCCCTCCGGGACAGGGATTACCGGGGAGCTGTTTTTT
TRBV28	TRBJ1-5	.	.	CASSSQRSNQPQHF	TGTGCCAGCAGTTCCCAGAGGAGCAATCAGCCCCAGCATTTT
TRBV7-9	TRBJ1-3	TRBD1	.	CASSLRDSHSGNTIYF	TGTGCCAGCAGCTTGAGGGACAGTCACTCTGGAAACACCATATATTTT
TRBV7-9	TRBJ1-1	TRBD1	.	CASSIGTGSEAFF	TGTGCCAGCAGCATCGGGACAGGGAGCGAAGCTTTCTTT
TRBV19	TRBJ2-1	TRBD1	.	CASRGQGLINEQFF	TGTGCCAGTAGGGGACAGGGGTTGATCAATGAGCAGTTCTTC
TRBV28	TRBJ2-7	TRBD2	.	CASRRSGSSNAYEQYF	TGTGCCAGCAGACGTAGCGGGAGCTCAAATGCCTACGAGCAGTACTTC
TRBV19	TRBJ2-3	TRBD2	.	CASSLAGQPTDTQYF	TGTGCCAGTAGTTTAGCGGGACAACCCACAGATACGCAGTATTTT
TRBV7-9	TRBJ2-3	.	few	CASSLGAATDTQYF	TGTGCCAGCAGCTTAGGGGCAGCCACAGATACGCAGTATTTT
TRBV29-1	TRBJ2-5	.	.	CSVHRLTEAGYLQETQYF	TGCAGCGTCCACCGCCTTACAGAGGCGGGGTACTTACAAGAGACCCAGTACTTC
TRBV5-6	TRBJ2-3	TRBD2	many	CASFGRAADTQYF	TGTGCCAGCTTCGGGAGGGCGGCAGATACGCAGTATTTT
TRBV9	TRBJ2-7	TRBD2	.	CASSNTAGLAVYEQYF	TGTGCCAGCAGCAACACCGCGGGACTAGCGGTCTACGAGCAGTACTTC
TRBV5-1	TRBJ2-3	.	few	CASSLDRGKDTQYF	TGCGCCAGCAGCTTGGATCGCGGGAAGGATACGCAGTATTTT
TRBV19	TRBJ2-2	TRBD1	.	CASSEPQGANTGELFF	TGTGCCAGTAGCGAACCACAGGGGGCGAACACCGGGGAGCTGTTTTTT
TRBV25-1	TRBJ2-7	.	once	CASSVTGEQYF	TGTGCCAGCAGTGTCACGGGTGAGCAGTACTTC
TRBV2	TRBJ1-3	.	.	CASSPGRNTIYF	TGTGCCAGCAGCCCGGGGAGAAACACCATATATTTT